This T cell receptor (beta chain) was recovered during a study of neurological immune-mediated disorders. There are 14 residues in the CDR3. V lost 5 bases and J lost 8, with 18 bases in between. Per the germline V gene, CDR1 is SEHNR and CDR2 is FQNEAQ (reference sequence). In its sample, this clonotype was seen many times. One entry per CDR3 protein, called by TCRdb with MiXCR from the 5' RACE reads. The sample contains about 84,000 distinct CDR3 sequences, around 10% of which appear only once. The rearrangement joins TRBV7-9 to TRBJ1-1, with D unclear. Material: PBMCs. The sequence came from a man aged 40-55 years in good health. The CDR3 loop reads CASSAGPLDLEAFF. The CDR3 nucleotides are TGTGCCAGCAGCGCTGGCCCCCTAGACTTGGAAGCTTTCTTT.